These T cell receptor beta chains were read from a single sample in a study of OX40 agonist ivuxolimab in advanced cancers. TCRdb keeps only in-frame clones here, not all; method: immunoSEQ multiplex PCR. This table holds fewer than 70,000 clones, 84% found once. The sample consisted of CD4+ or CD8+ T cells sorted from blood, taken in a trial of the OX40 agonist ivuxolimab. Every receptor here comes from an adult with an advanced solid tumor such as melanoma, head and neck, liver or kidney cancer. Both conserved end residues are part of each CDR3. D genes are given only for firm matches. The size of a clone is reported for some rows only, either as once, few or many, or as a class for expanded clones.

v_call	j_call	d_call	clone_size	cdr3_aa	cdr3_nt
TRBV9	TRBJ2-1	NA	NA	CASSVPGPHEQFF	TGTGCCAGCAGCGTACCAGGGCCCCATGAGCAGTTCTTC
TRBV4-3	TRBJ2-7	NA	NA	CASSQEVEYEQYF	TGCGCCAGCAGCCAAGAAGTGGAGTACGAGCAGTACTTC
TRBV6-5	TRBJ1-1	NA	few	CASSYQGIMNTEAFF	TGTGCCAGCAGTTACCAGGGGATAATGAACACTGAAGCTTTCTTT
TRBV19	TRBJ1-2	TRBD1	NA	CASQGAYYGYTF	TGTGCCAGTCAGGGGGCGTACTATGGCTACACCTTC
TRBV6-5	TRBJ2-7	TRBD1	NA	CASSNPQGDHEQYF	TGTGCCAGCAGTAATCCCCAGGGGGACCACGAGCAGTACTTC
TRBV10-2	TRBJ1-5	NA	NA	CASSESNQIEPQHF	TGCGCCAGCAGTGAGTCAAACCAAATCGAGCCCCAGCATTTT
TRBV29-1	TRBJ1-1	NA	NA	CSVALPGRRVTEAFF	TGCAGCGTTGCTCTACCGGGACGGAGGGTTACTGAAGCTTTCTTT
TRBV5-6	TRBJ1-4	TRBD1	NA	CASSQTGLDEKLFF	TGTGCCAGCAGCCAGACAGGGTTGGATGAAAAACTGTTTTTT
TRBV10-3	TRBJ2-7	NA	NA	CAIRPEGGGSYEQYF	TGTGCCATCAGGCCCGAAGGGGGGGGCTCTTACGAGCAGTACTTC
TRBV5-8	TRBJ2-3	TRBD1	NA	CASNTGGSSTDTQYF	TGTGCCAGCAACACAGGGGGTTCTAGCACAGATACGCAGTATTTT
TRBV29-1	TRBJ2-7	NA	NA	CSIGPGSSYEQYF	TGCAGCATCGGACCGGGGAGCTCCTACGAGCAGTACTTC
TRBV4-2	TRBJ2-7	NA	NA	CASSQAYSGQHSESSYEQYF	TGTGCCAGCAGCCAAGCTTATTCCGGACAGCATAGCGAGAGCTCCTACGAGCAGTACTTC
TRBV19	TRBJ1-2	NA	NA	CAIGGQGTNYGYTF	TGTGCCATTGGGGGGCAGGGGACTAACTATGGCTACACCTTC
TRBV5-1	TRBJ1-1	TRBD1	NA	CASSLRGQGTEAFF	TGCGCCAGCAGCTTGAGGGGGCAGGGGACTGAAGCTTTCTTT
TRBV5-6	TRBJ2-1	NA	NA	CASSPTGSSYNEQFF	TGTGCCAGCAGCCCTACAGGGAGCTCCTACAATGAGCAGTTCTTC
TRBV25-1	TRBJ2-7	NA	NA	CASRDDSSSYEQYF	TGTGCCAGCAGGGACGATTCGAGCTCCTACGAGCAGTACTTC
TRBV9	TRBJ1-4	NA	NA	CASSPLRTAEKLFF	TGTGCCAGCAGCCCTCTCCGGACAGCAGAAAAACTGTTTTTT
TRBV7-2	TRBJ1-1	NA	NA	CASSLNRENTEAFF	TGTGCCAGCAGCTTAAACAGGGAGAATACTGAAGCTTTCTTT
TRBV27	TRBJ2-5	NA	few	CASSILRGETQYF	TGTGCCAGCAGTATCCTCCGTGGAGAGACCCAGTACTTC
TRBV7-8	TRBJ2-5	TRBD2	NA	CASSSKGLRGETQYF	TGTGCCAGCAGCTCCAAGGGACTACGAGGAGAGACCCAGTACTTC
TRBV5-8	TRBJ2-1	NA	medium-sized	CASGTGDGRRNEQFF	TGTGCCAGCGGCACAGGAGATGGAAGAAGAAATGAGCAGTTCTTC
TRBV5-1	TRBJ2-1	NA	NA	CASSLWGRDSYNEQFF	TGCGCCAGCAGCTTGTGGGGGCGGGACTCCTACAATGAGCAGTTCTTC
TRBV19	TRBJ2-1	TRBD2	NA	CASETRLAGDEQFF	TGTGCCTCCGAAACCCGACTAGCGGGAGATGAGCAGTTCTTC
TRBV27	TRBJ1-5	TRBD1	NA	CASSWDRGIGQPQHF	TGTGCCAGCAGTTGGGACAGGGGTATAGGTCAGCCCCAGCATTTT
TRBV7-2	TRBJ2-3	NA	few	CASSFSGDTDTQYF	TGTGCCAGCAGCTTTTCAGGGGACACAGATACGCAGTATTTT
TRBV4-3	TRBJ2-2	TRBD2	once	CASSQGTSGRGYTGELFF	TGCGCCAGCAGCCAAGGGACTAGCGGGAGAGGGTACACCGGGGAGCTGTTTTTT
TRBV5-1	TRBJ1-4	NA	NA	CASSSDTDDEKLFF	TGCGCCAGCAGCTCCGATACGGACGATGAAAAACTGTTTTTT